One and the same sample provided the 18 T cell receptor beta chains below, sequenced in a study of cytomegalovirus exposure and HLA in healthy donors. Assay used: immunoSEQ multiplex PCR; TCRdb lists only in-frame clones, some missing. There are about 160,000 clones in the sample; about 86% occur only once, and 4.5% to 7% lies in the top ten. Sequenced input: PBMCs. The receptors derive from a woman in her thirties in good health and CMV-seronegative.

This clone is a singleton in its sample. This rearrangement joins TRBV6-6 to TRBJ2-7; TRBD2 might be the D (6 bases). This CDR3 has 14 residues. CDR1 and CDR2 from the germline V gene are MNHNY and SVGAGI (reference sequence). The V and J ends lost 10 bases and 2 bases respectively, with 18 bases between them. This chain's CDR3 is CAISFGGNTYEQYF. DNA of the CDR3: TGTGCCATCTCGTTCGGAGGGAACACCTACGAGCAGTACTTC.

The table lists this clone with a few counts. The V gene is TRBV2, the J gene TRBJ1-2; D unclear. Germline V gene lookup returns CDR1 SNHLY and CDR2 FYNNEI. The CDR3 sequence is 12 residues long. V was clipped by 4 bases and J by 0 bases, with 3 bases between them. This CDR3 is CASSGTNYGYTF. In nucleotides, the CDR3 is TGTGCCAGCAGTGGGACTAACTATGGCTACACCTTC.

The CDR3, as DNA: TGTGCTAGTGGTTATCCAGGGGCTGGAAACACCATATATTTT. This gives the protein CASGYPGAGNTIYF. The chain recombines TRBV12-5 with TRBJ1-3; D possibly corresponds to TRBD1 (6 bases). This CDR3 comprises 14 residues. Per the germline V gene, CDR1 is LGHNT and CDR2 is FRNRAP. Between the trimmed V and J ends, which lost 4 bases and 2 bases, there was a span of 9 bases.

The J gene is TRBJ2-7, the V gene TRBV10-3; TRBD1 might be the D (6 bases). CDR1 and CDR2 (germline): ENHRY, SYGVKD. The CDR3 is made up of 14 amino acids. V lost 6 bases and J lost 5, with 17 bases in between. CDR3 sequence reads: CAISRQDYTHEQYF. The CDR3 DNA reads TGTGCCATCAGCCGACAGGATTATACCCACGAGCAGTACTTC.

The chain employs TRBV6-1 and TRBJ2-7; D remains ambiguous. Trimming shortened V by 10 bases and J by 1 base, and 20 bases separated the two germline ends. The CDR3 contains 15 residues. Germline V gene data show CDR1 as MNHNS and CDR2 as SASEGT. Here the CDR3 DNA reads TGTGCCACCTACCCTCGGGCAGGTCTTTCCTACGAGCAGTACTTC. Protein: CATYPRAGLSYEQYF.

The chain employs TRBV7-9 and TRBJ1-1, with D unresolved. Germline V lookup: CDR1 SEHNR, CDR2 FQNEAQ (reference sequence). The CDR3 spans 14 residues. V shed 6 bases and J shed 1 base, with 12 bases lying between them. DNA of the CDR3: TGTGCCAGCAGTCCCCAGGATAAGAACACTGAAGCTTTCTTT. This codes for CASSPQDKNTEAFF.

V usage is TRBV9 and J usage is TRBJ1-2; TRBD1 matches 8 bases. Germline CDR1 SGDLS, CDR2 YYNGEE. V shed 4 bases, J shed 6 bases, and the junction held 5 bases outside the gene matches. The CDR3 has 13 amino acids. The CDR3 nucleotides are TGTGCCAGCAGCTCTTTACAGGGGGATGGCTACACCTTC. Residues: CASSSLQGDGYTF.

The J gene is TRBJ1-5, the V gene TRBV5-6; D unclear. Germline V lookup: CDR1 SGHDT, CDR2 YYEEEE. This CDR3 is built from 14 residues. Deletions cut 0 bases from V and 3 bases from J, with 7 bases between. CDR3 sequence reads: CASSLGVINQPQHF. CDR3 nucleotides: TGTGCCAGCAGCTTGGGGGTAATCAATCAGCCCCAGCATTTT.

The genes are TRBV19 and TRBJ1-2; maybe TRBD1 (5 bases). The CDR3 has 16 residues. Germline V gene sequence: CDR1 LNHDA, CDR2 SQIVND (reference sequence). Trimming left V 5 bases short and J 4 bases short, with 20 bases between. CDR3 amino acids: CASSAGTQKPRYGYTF. The CDR3 DNA follows: TGTGCCAGTAGTGCCGGGACCCAAAAGCCCCGCTATGGCTACACCTTC.

The chain uses TRBV9 and TRBJ1-3; D gene ambiguous. V dropped 3 bases and J dropped 0 bases, with 1 base sitting between them. This CDR3 is built from 12 residues. CDR1 and CDR2 (germline): SGDLS, YYNGEE. The CDR3 nucleotides read TGTGCCAGCAGCGGCTCTGGAAACACCATATATTTT. Protein: CASSGSGNTIYF.

In nucleotides, the CDR3 is TGTGCCAGCTCACCCAACATAGACACTGAAGCTTTCTTT. It encodes CASSPNIDTEAFF. J is TRBJ1-1 and V is TRBV18; D is undetermined. The germline V gene encodes CDR1 KGHSH and CDR2 LQKENI. V was clipped by 3 bases and J by 3 bases, with 8 bases between them. This CDR3 is built from 13 residues.

To note about this clone: Other DNA sequences in the same sample also yield this CDR3. The chain carries TRBV10-3 and TRBJ2-7; D gene uncertain. CDR1 is ENHRY and CDR2 is SYGVKD in the germline V gene. The CDR3 spans 12 residues. V shed 0 bases and J shed 1 base, with 1 base lying between them. CDR3 in amino acids: CAISESSYEQYF. The CDR3 DNA is TGTGCCATCAGTGAGTCATCCTACGAGCAGTACTTC.

This rearrangement joins TRBV28 to TRBJ1-2; no definite D call. There are 13 residues in the CDR3. Germline V lookup: CDR1 MDHEN, CDR2 SYDVKM. V lost 4 bases, J lost 2 bases, and 8 bases lay in between. The CDR3 nucleotides are TGTGCCAGCAGTTCACCAACCAACTATGGCTACACCTTC. Residues: CASSSPTNYGYTF.

J is TRBJ1-1 and V is TRBV19; D is possibly TRBD1 (5 bases). Germline CDR1 reads LNHDA; CDR2 reads SQIVND (reference sequence). Trimming stripped 5 bases from V and 2 bases from J, with 9 bases between. The CDR3 sequence is 13 residues long. CDR3 nucleotides: TGTGCCAGTAGTCTAGGGGCCAACACTGAAGCTTTCTTT. Translating it yields CASSLGANTEAFF.

The chain recombines TRBV11-2 with TRBJ2-1; D is unresolved. Germline values: CDR1 SGHAT, CDR2 FQNNGV. The CDR3 is made up of 12 amino acids. With 9 bases removed from V and 8 bases from J, the gap between germline ends came to 14 bases. The CDR3 protein is CASKPYVDEQFF. The CDR3 DNA is TGTGCCAGTAAACCTTATGTGGATGAGCAGTTCTTC.

The count of this clone is one. The chain recombines TRBV19 with TRBJ2-1; 11 bases are shared with TRBD2. The germline gives CDR1 LNHDA, CDR2 SQIVND (reference sequence). Trimming removed 5 bases from V and 4 bases from J; junction bases left unmatched: 7. CDR3 length equals 16 residues. DNA of the CDR3: TGTGCCAGTAGTGCACCCGGGACTAGCGGATACAATGAGCAGTTCTTC. Translated: CASSAPGTSGYNEQFF.

The genes are TRBV25-1 and TRBJ2-5, with TRBD2 as a possible D gene (5 bases). The ends were cut back, 4 bases at V and 8 bases at J, with 11 bases in the middle. Germline V gene lookup returns CDR1 MGHDK and CDR2 SYGVNS. CDR3 size: 12 residues. The CDR3 nucleotides are TGTGCCAGCAGTGCCGGGGTCCTCACCCAGTACTTC. Protein: CASSAGVLTQYF.

The chain couples TRBV19 to TRBJ1-3, with 9 bases lining up with TRBD1. V dropped 9 bases and J dropped 0; count of bases not matched to a gene: 9. The CDR3 contains 16 residues. Germline V CDR1 and CDR2: LNHDA, SQIVND (reference sequence). The CDR3 DNA reads as TGTGCCAGCGGGGACAGGGTGCAGTTCTCTGGAAACACCATATATTTT. It encodes CASGDRVQFSGNTIYF.